This record covers a single T cell receptor (beta chain). Its target is unknown. Ranging in age from about 6 to 100, the donors were healthy Caucasian individuals from Russia. Samples each had at least 5.5 micrograms of total RNA extracted. Then a second PCR, running about 6 to 11 cycles, was carried out with a sample-barcoded 5' primer and a J-beta primer mix. MiXCR was run by TCRdb on the 5' RACE reads, yielding one entry per CDR3 protein. In the table there are 550,000 to 600,000 distinct CDR3 sequences, 25% to 30% of which are singletons. These data belong to a study of blood T cells in healthy people across ages. Broader study findings: Long-lived donors carried more naive CD4+ cells and greater diversity than aged donors. Using unsorted PBMCs precluded a conclusive naive versus antigen-experienced comparison.

J was trimmed by 5 bases and V by 6 bases; bases with no gene match: 12. The length of the CDR3 is 16 residues. The germline gives CDR1 MNHEY, CDR2 SVGEGT. The receptor was derived from a woman in her sixties or seventies in good health. Source material: blood. V is TRBV6-2 or TRBV6-3 and J is TRBJ2-5; 10 bases map to TRBD2. The CDR3 nucleotides are TGTGCCAGCAGACCTCACCTAGCGGGGGAAGAGGAGACCCAGTACTTC. Its protein product is CASRPHLAGEEETQYF.